A single sample gave rise to the 11 T cell receptor beta chains below, sequenced in a study of T cell clonality in common variable immunodeficiency. Study-wide results and limits: Reportedly, TCR beta sequences from common variable immunodeficiency showed fewer deletions and N-nucleotide insertions.

Method: immunoSEQ multiplex PCR; TCRdb's copy keeps in-frame clones and lacks some. The sample offers 40,000 or so clones and no singletons, the top ten holding 6%. No antigens are known for them. Sequencing input: peripheral blood mononuclear cells. These receptors came from a human donor with common variable immunodeficiency.

This clone was seen repeatedly, ten times or more. CDR3 amino acids: CASSGRTGSNQPQHF. CDR3 DNA, as far as it was read: TGTGCCAGTAGCGGGCGGACAGGGAGCAATCAGCCC. V and J are TRBV19 and TRBJ1-5, with TRBD1 matching 8 bases. The read ends 3 residues shy of where the CDR3 ends; the end is completed using the germline J gene. Germline V gene sequence: CDR1 LNHDA, CDR2 SQIVND (reference sequence). J was trimmed by 1 base and V by 6 bases; bases with no gene match: 5. The CDR3 has 15 amino acids.

This clone was seen repeatedly, ten times or more. The missing CDR3 end, 3 residues past where the read stops, is filled in from the germline J gene. V and J are TRBV19 and TRBJ1-1, with TRBD1 as a possible D gene (6 bases). CDR1 and CDR2 from the germline V gene are LNHDA and SQIVND (reference sequence). The CDR3 has 14 residues. V lost 4 bases to trimming and J lost 0 bases, with 9 bases between them. Here the CDR3 reads CASSRQALNTEAFF. Partial CDR3 DNA: TGTGCCAGTAGTAGACAGGCCTTGAACACTGAA.

As concerns this clone: Sequencing ends 3 residues short of the CDR3 end; the germline J gene provides the rest. This chain uses TRBV7-2 with TRBJ1-1; no firm D call. Trimming cost V 0 bases and J 4 bases, with 9 bases left between them. The CDR3 is made up of 14 amino acids. Germline CDR1 is SGHTA and CDR2 is FQGNSA. This chain's CDR3 is CASSLARGGTEAFF. The part of the CDR3 DNA that was read is TGTGCCAGCAGCTTAGCCCGGGGTGGCACTGAA.

Remarks on this clone: The DNA ends 3 residues before the CDR3 does, and the rest of the CDR3 is filled in from the germline J gene. The chain combines TRBV18 with TRBJ2-1, with 10 bases lining up with TRBD2. This CDR3 is built from 14 residues. Losses at the gene ends were 1 base for V and 7 bases for J; bases not matched to a gene: 1. Germline loops: CDR1 KGHSH, CDR2 LQKENI. The CDR3 protein is CASSPLLAGNEQFF. The covered CDR3 bases are TGTGCCAGCTCACCACTACTAGCGGGGAATGAG.

This clone was found a few times. The DNA ends 3 residues before the CDR3 does, and the rest of the CDR3 is filled in from the germline J gene. The V and J genes are TRBV18 and TRBJ2-7; 8 bases are a match to TRBD1. Per the germline V gene, CDR1 is KGHSH and CDR2 is LQKENI. After removal of 6 bases from V and 6 bases from J, the junction contained 10 bases not matched to a gene. CDR3 length equals 14 residues. Incomplete CDR3 DNA: TGTGCCAGCTCTACGGGGACAGGAAGGATCGAG. Amino acids: CASSTGTGRIE. The full-length CDR3 reads as CASSTGTGRIEQYF.

In its sample, this clone was seen many times. Coverage ceases 3 residues before the CDR3 finishes, and the germline J gene fills in the end. The J gene is TRBJ1-5, the V gene TRBV5-1, with D perhaps TRBD1 (6 bases). Per the germline V gene, CDR1 is SGHRS and CDR2 is YFSETQ. This CDR3 is built from 14 residues. V lost 0 bases, J lost 2 bases, and 6 bases lay in between. The CDR3 is CASSLEGGNQPQHF. Partial CDR3 DNA: TGCGCCAGCAGCTTGGAGGGGGGCAATCAGCCC.

Many counts were recorded for this clone. The read terminates 3 residues before the CDR3 end, so the remaining end is supplied by the germline J gene. The J gene is TRBJ2-3, the V gene TRBV7-6; D is perhaps TRBD1 (7 bases). Trimming took off 3 bases at V and 5 bases at J, with 12 bases between the two ends. This CDR3 has 14 amino acids. Germline CDR1 and CDR2: SGHVS and FNYEAQ. CDR3 in amino acids: CASSLEGAGDTQYF. The part of the CDR3 DNA that was read is TGTGCCAGCAGCTTGGAGGGGGCAGGAGATACG.

A few counts support this clone. The sequence runs out 3 residues before the end of the CDR3; the remainder is reconstructed from the germline J gene. The chain uses TRBV18 and TRBJ1-1; TRBD1 matches 7 bases. Trimming at V came to 3 bases and at J to 5 bases, leaving 3 bases not matched to a gene. The germline CDR1 and CDR2 sequences are KGHSH and LQKENI. The CDR3 is 13 amino acids. The part of the CDR3 DNA that was read is TGTGCCAGCTCACCGAAACAGGGGACTGAA. Residues: CASSPKQGTE. The CDR3 in full is CASSPKQGTEAFF.

This clone was detected a few times. The CDR3 end falls 3 residues outside the read, so it is completed with the germline J gene. The rearrangement joins TRBV2 to TRBJ2-3; maybe TRBD2 (5 bases). The CDR3 has 12 residues. Germline values: CDR1 SNHLY, CDR2 FYNNEI. Trimming cost V 6 bases and J 5 bases, with 9 bases left between them. The CDR3 bases that were read are TGTGCCAGCAGAGAGGGTATAGATACG. Amino acid sequence: CASREGIDT. The entire CDR3 is CASREGIDTQYF.

This clone appeared many times. The read terminates 3 residues ahead of where the CDR3 ends, so the germline J gene completes it. This chain links TRBV5-6 with TRBJ2-5, with 7 bases lining up with TRBD1. The CDR3 covers 15 residues. Germline V gene lookup returns CDR1 SGHDT and CDR2 YYEEEE. With 2 bases clipped from V and 2 bases from J, the junction kept 6 bases outside the gene matches. The CDR3 reads CASSFAPGQQETQYF. CDR3 DNA, as far as it was read: TGTGCCAGCAGCTTCGCCCCGGGACAGCAAGAGACC. Using reference TRBV5-6 and TRBJ2-5 for the parts outside the CDR3, the full variable domain is DAGVTQSPTHLIKTRGQQVTLRCSPKSGHDTVSWYQQALGQGPQFIFQYYEEEERQRGNFPDRFSGHQFPNYSSELNVNALLLGDSALYLCASSFAPGQQETQYFGPGTRLLVL.

This clone was detected ten times or more. The read halts 3 residues ahead of the CDR3 end, with the missing end drawn from the germline J gene. The chain uses TRBV20-1 and TRBJ2-7; 9 nucleotides agree with TRBD2. This CDR3 has 13 amino acids. Germline V gives CDR1 DFQATT, CDR2 SNEGSKA (reference sequence). Trimming removed 4 bases from V and 2 bases from J; junction bases left unmatched: 3. CDR3 bases read: TGCAGTGCTACGGGACTAGCCGCCTACGAG. Translated, it gives CSATGLAAYE. The whole CDR3 region reads CSATGLAAYEQYF.